This TCR beta chain was retrieved from a study of blood T cells in healthy people across ages. With a J-beta primer mix and a sample-barcoded 5' primer, a second PCR ran about 6 to 11 cycles. In TCRdb, the 5' RACE reads were re-called with MiXCR into one record per CDR3 protein. This table has about 1.5 million distinct CDR3 sequences, about 45% appearing once. The germline V and J ends were trimmed by 8 bases and 2 bases, with 12 bases remaining between them. This CDR3 is 13 amino acids long. Points from the study as a whole: Considered underestimates were the diversity estimates obtained from one million T cells.

Remarks on this clonotype: Its antigen is unidentified.

The TCR originated in a woman aged 18-29 years in good health. The chain links TRBV12-3 or TRBV12-4 to TRBJ1-1, with D tentatively TRBD1 (5 bases). The sample comprised blood. CDR3 sequence: CASPQGGNTEAFF. Written as DNA, the CDR3 is TGTGCCAGCCCCCAGGGAGGAAACACTGAAGCTTTCTTT.